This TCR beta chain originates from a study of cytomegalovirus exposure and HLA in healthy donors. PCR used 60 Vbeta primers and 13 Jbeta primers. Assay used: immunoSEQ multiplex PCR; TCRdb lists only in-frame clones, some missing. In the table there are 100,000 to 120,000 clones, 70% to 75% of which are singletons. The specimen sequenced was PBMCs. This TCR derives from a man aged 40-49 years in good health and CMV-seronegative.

In DNA form, the CDR3 reads TGTGCCAGCAGGGTGACAGGGGGAAGCAGGAATCAGCCCCAGCATTTT. Translated, it gives CASRVTGGSRNQPQHF. The V call is TRBV2, the J call TRBJ1-5; TRBD1 matches at 9 bases. In germline, CDR1 is SNHLY, CDR2 FYNNEI. The CDR3 runs 16 residues. V lost 6 bases and J lost 4; bases outside the gene matches: 10.